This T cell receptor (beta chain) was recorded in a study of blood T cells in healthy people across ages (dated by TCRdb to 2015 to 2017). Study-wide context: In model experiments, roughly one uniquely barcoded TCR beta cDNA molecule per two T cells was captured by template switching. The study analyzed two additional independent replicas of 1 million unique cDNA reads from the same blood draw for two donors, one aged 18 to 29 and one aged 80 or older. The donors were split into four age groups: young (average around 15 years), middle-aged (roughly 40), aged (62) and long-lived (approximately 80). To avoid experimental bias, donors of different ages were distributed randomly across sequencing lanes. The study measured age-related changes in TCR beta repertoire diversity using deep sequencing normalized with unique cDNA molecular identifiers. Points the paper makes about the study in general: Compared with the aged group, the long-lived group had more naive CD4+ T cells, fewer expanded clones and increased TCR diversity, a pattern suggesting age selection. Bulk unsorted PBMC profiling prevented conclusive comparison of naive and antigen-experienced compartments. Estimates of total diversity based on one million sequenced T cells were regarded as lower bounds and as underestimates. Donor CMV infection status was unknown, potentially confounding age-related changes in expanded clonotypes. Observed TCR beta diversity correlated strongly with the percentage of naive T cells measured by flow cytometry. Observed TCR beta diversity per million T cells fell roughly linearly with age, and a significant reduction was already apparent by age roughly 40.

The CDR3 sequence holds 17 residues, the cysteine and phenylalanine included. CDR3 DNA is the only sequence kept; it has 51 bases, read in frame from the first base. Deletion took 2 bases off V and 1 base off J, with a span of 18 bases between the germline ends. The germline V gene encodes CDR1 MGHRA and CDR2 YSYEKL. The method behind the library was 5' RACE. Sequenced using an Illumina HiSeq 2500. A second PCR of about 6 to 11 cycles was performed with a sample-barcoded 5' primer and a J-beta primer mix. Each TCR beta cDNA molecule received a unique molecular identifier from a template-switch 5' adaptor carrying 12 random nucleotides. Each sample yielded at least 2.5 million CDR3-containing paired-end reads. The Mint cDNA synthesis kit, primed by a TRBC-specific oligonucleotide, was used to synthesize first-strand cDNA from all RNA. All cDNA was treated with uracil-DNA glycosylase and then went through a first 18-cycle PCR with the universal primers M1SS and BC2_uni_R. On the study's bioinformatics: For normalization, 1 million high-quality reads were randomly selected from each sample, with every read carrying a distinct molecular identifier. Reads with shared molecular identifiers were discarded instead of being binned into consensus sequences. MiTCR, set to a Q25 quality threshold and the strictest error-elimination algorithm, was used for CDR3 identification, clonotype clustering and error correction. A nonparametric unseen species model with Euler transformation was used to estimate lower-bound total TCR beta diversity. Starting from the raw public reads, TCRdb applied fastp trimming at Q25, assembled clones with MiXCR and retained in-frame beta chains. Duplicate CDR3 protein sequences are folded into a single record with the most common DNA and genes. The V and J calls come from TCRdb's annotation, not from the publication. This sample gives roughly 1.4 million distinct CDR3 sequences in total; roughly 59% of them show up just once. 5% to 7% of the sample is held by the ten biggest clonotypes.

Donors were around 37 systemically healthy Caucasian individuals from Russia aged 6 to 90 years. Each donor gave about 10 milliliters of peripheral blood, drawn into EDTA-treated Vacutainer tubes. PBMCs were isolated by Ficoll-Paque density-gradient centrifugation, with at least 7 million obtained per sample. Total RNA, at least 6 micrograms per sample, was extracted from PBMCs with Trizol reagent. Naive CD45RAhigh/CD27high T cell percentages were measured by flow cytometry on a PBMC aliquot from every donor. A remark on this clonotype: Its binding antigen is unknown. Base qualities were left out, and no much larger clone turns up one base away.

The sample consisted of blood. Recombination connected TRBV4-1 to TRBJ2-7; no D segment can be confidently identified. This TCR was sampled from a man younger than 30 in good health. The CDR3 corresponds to CASSQRDGPLQSYEQYF. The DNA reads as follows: TGCGCCAGCAGCCAAAGAGACGGCCCCCTGCAATCCTACGAGCAGTACTTC.